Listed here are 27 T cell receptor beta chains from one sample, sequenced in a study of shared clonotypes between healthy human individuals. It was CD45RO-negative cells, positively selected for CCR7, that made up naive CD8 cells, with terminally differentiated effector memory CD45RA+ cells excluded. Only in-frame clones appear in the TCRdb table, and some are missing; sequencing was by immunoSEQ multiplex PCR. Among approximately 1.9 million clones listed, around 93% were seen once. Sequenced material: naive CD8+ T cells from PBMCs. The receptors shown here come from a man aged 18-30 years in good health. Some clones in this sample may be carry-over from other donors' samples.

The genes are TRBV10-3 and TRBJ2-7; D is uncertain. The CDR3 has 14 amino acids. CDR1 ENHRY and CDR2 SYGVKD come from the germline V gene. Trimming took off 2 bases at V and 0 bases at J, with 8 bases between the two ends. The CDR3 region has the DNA TGTGCCATCAGTGAGAAGGGTAACTCCTACGAGCAGTACTTC. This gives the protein CAISEKGNSYEQYF.

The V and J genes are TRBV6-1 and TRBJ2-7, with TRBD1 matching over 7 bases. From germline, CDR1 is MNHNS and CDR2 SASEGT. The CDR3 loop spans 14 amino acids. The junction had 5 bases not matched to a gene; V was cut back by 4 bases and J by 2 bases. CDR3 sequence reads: CASSVRTGTYEQYF. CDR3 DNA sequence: TGTGCCAGCAGTGTAAGGACAGGTACCTACGAGCAGTACTTC.

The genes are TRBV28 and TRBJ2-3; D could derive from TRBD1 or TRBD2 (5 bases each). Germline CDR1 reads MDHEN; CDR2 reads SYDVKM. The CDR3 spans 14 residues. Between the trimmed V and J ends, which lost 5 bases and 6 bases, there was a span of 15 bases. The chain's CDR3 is CASSRRDPRDTQYF. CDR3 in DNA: TGTGCCAGCAGTCGAAGGGACCCCAGGGATACGCAGTATTTT.

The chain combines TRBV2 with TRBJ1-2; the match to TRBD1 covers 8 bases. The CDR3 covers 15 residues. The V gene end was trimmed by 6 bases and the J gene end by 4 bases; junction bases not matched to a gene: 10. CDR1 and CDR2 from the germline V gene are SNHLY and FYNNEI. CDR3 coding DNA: TGTGCCAGCAGCACCGGGACAGGCTATGCCTATGGCTACACCTTC. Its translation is CASSTGTGYAYGYTF.

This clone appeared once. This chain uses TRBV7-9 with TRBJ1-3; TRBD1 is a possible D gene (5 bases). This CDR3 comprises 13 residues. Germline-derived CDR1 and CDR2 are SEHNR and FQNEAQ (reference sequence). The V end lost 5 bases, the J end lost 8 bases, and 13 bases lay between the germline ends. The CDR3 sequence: CASSLPVGDTIYF. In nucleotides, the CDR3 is TGTGCCAGCAGCCTCCCTGTAGGGGACACCATATATTTT.

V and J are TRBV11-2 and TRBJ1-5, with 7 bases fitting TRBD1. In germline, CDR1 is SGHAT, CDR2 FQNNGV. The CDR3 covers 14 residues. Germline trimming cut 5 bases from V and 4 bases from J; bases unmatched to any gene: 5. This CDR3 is CASSPGGGNQPQHF. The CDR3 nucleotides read TGTGCCAGCAGCCCAGGGGGGGGGAATCAGCCCCAGCATTTT.

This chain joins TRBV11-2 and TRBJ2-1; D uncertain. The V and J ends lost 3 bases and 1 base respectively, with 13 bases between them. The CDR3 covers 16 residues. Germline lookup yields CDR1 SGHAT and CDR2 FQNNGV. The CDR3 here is CASSLSTGLSYNEQFF. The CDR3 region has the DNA TGTGCCAGCAGCTTGTCTACGGGTCTTTCCTACAATGAGCAGTTCTTC.

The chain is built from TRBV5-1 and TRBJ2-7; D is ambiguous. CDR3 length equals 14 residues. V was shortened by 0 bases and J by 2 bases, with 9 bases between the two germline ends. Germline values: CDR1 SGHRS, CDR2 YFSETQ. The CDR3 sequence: CASSLEPAPYEQYF. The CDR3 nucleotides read TGCGCCAGCAGCTTGGAACCTGCCCCCTACGAGCAGTACTTC.

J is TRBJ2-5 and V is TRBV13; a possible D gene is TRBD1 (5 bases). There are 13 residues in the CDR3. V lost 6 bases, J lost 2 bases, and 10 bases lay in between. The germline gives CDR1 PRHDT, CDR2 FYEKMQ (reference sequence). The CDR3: CASSTDRQETQYF. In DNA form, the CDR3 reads TGTGCCAGCAGTACAGACAGACAAGAGACCCAGTACTTC. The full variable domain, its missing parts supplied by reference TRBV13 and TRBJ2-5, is AAGVIQSPRHLIKEKRETATLKCYPIPRHDTVYWYQQGPGQDPQFLISFYEKMQSDKGSIPDRFSAQQFSDYHSELNMSSLELGDSALYFCASSTDRQETQYFGPGTRLLVL.

The CDR3 sequence: CASSHPGQGGNEQFF. CDR3 nucleotides: TGTGCCAGCAGCCACCCCGGACAGGGCGGCAATGAGCAGTTCTTC. The chain recombines TRBV4-2 with TRBJ2-1, with 8 positions matching TRBD1. Germline V lookup: CDR1 LGHNA, CDR2 YNFKEQ. With 3 bases clipped from V and 6 bases from J, the junction kept 7 bases outside the gene matches. CDR3 length equals 15 residues.

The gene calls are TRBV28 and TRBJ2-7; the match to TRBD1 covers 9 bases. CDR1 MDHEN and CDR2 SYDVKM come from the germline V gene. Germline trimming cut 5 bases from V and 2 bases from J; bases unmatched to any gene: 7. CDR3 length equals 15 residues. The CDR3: CASSAGTGTTYEQYF. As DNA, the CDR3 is TGTGCCAGCAGTGCCGGGACAGGGACAACCTACGAGCAGTACTTC.

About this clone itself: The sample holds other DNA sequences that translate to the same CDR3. The DNA of the CDR3 is TGTGCCAGTAGTATGTGGGGCACCGGGGAGCTGTTTTTT. It yields the protein CASSMWGTGELFF. The chain employs TRBV19 and TRBJ2-2; unclear D gene. The CDR3 contains 13 residues. V was cut by 3 bases and J by 4 bases, with 6 bases left in between. CDR1 is LNHDA, CDR2 SQIVND, per germline (reference sequence).

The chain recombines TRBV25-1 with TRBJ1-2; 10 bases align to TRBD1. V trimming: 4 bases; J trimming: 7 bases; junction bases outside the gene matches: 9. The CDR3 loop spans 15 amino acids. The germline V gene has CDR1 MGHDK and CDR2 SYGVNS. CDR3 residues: CASSGAGTGAAGYTF. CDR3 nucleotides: TGTGCCAGCAGTGGGGCCGGGACAGGGGCAGCTGGCTACACCTTC.

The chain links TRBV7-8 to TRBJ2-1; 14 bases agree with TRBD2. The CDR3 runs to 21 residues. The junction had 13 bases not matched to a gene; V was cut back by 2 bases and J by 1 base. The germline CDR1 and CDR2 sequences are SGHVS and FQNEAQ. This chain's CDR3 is CASSLKFSGTSGRGSYNEQFF. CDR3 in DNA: TGTGCCAGCAGCTTAAAATTTTCCGGGACTAGCGGGAGAGGGTCCTACAATGAGCAGTTCTTC.

The CDR3 sequence: CASSKIMGELHTTSYEQYF. The CDR3 region has the DNA TGTGCCAGCAGCAAAATCATGGGGGAGCTCCATACAACCTCCTACGAGCAGTACTTC. The chain employs TRBV21-1 and TRBJ2-7. TRBV21-1 is described as a pseudogene. This CDR3 contains 19 residues.

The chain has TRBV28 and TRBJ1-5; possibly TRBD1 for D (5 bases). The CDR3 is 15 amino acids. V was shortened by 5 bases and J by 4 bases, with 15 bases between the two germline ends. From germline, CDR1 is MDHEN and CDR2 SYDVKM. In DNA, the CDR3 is TGTGCCAGCAGTCTACTAAGGGGTGGAAATCAGCCCCAGCATTTT. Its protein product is CASSLLRGGNQPQHF.

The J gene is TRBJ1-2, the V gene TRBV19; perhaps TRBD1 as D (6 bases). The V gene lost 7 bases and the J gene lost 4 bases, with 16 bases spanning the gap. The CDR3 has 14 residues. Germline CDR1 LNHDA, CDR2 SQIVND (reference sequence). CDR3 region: CASTWSGESYGYTF. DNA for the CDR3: TGTGCCAGTACCTGGTCAGGGGAGAGCTATGGCTACACCTTC.

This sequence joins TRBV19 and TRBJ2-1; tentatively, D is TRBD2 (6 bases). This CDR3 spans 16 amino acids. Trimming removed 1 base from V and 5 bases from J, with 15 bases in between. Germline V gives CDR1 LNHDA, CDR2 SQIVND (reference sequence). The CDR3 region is CASSIAGEGGDNEQFF. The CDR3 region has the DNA TGTGCCAGTAGTATAGCGGGAGAAGGCGGGGACAATGAGCAGTTCTTC.

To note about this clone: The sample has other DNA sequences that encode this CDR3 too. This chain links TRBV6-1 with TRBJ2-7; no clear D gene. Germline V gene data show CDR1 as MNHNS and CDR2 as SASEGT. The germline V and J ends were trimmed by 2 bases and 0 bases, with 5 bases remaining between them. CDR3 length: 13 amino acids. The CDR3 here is CASSESSSYEQYF. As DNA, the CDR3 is TGTGCCAGCAGTGAATCCAGCTCCTACGAGCAGTACTTC.

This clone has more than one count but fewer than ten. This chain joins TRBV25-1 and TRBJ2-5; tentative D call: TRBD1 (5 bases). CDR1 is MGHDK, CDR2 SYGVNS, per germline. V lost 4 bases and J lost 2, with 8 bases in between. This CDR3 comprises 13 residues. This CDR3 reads CASSVKGQETQYF. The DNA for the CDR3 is TGTGCCAGCAGTGTCAAGGGGCAAGAGACCCAGTACTTC.

The CDR3 is CASSTPRTGPNYGYTF. In DNA, the CDR3 is TGTGCCAGCAGCACCCCCAGGACAGGGCCCAACTATGGCTACACCTTC. The V and J genes are TRBV9 and TRBJ1-2; 8 nucleotides agree with TRBD1. The CDR3 extends over 16 amino acids. In germline, CDR1 is SGDLS, CDR2 YYNGEE. Germline trimming cut 4 bases from V and 2 bases from J; bases unmatched to any gene: 10.

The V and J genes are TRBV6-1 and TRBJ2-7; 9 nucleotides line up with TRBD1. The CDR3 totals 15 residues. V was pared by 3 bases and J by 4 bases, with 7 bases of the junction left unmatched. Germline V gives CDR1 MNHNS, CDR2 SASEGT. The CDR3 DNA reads TGTGCCAGCAGTGAGAACAGGGGGCCACTATACGAGCAGTACTTC. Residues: CASSENRGPLYEQYF.

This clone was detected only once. CDR3 DNA sequence: TGTGCCAGCAGCCAGAGGTTACTAGCGGGACTGAGGTCCTACAATGAGCAGTTCTTC. Amino acids: CASSQRLLAGLRSYNEQFF. The chain has TRBV14 and TRBJ2-1; 10 nucleotides agree with TRBD2. Germline V lookup: CDR1 SGHDN, CDR2 FVKESK. This CDR3 is 19 amino acids long. Trimming took 3 bases from V and 1 from J; bases not matched to a gene: 12.

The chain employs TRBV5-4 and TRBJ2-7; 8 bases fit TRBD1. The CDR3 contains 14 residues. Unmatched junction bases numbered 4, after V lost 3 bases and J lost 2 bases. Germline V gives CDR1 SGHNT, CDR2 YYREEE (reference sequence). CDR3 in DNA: TGTGCCAGCAGCTGGGGGACAGGCACCTACGAGCAGTACTTC. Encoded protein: CASSWGTGTYEQYF.

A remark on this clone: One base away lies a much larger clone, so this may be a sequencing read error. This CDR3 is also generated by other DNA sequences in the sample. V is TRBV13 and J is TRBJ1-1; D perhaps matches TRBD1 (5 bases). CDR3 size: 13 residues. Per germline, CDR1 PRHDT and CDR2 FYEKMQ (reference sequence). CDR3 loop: CASSLGENTEAFF. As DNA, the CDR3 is TGTGCCAGCAGCCTAGGGGAGAACACTGAAGCTTTCTTT.

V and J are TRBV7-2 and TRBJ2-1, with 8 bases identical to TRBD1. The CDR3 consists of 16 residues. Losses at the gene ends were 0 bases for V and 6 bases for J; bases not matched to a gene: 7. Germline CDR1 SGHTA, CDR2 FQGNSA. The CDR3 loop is CASSLALDRVFNEQFF. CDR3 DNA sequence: TGTGCCAGCAGCTTAGCCCTGGACAGGGTTTTCAATGAGCAGTTCTTC.

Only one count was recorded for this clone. The CDR3 region is CASSLHLGSTYEQYF. In DNA, the CDR3 is TGTGCCAGCAGCTTACATCTGGGTTCAACCTACGAGCAGTACTTC. The chain recombines TRBV7-9 with TRBJ2-7, with no clear D. The V end lost 2 bases, the J end lost 2 bases, and 13 bases lay between the germline ends. The V gene's germline CDR1 is SEHNR and CDR2 FQNEAQ (reference sequence). CDR3 length equals 15 residues.